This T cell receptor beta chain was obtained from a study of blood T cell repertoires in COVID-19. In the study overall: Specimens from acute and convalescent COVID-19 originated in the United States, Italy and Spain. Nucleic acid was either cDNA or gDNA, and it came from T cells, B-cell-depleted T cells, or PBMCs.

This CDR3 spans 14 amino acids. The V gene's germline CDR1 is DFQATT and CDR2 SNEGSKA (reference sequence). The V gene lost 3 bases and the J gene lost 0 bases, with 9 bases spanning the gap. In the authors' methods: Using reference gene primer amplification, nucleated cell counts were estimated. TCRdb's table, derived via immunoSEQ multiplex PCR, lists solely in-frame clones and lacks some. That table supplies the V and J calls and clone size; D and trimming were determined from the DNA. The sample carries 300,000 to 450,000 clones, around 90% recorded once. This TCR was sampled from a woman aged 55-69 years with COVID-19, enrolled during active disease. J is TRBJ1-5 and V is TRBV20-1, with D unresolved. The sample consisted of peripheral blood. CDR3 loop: CSASSGYSNQPQHF. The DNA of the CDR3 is TGCAGTGCTAGTTCCGGTTATAGCAATCAGCCCCAGCATTTT.